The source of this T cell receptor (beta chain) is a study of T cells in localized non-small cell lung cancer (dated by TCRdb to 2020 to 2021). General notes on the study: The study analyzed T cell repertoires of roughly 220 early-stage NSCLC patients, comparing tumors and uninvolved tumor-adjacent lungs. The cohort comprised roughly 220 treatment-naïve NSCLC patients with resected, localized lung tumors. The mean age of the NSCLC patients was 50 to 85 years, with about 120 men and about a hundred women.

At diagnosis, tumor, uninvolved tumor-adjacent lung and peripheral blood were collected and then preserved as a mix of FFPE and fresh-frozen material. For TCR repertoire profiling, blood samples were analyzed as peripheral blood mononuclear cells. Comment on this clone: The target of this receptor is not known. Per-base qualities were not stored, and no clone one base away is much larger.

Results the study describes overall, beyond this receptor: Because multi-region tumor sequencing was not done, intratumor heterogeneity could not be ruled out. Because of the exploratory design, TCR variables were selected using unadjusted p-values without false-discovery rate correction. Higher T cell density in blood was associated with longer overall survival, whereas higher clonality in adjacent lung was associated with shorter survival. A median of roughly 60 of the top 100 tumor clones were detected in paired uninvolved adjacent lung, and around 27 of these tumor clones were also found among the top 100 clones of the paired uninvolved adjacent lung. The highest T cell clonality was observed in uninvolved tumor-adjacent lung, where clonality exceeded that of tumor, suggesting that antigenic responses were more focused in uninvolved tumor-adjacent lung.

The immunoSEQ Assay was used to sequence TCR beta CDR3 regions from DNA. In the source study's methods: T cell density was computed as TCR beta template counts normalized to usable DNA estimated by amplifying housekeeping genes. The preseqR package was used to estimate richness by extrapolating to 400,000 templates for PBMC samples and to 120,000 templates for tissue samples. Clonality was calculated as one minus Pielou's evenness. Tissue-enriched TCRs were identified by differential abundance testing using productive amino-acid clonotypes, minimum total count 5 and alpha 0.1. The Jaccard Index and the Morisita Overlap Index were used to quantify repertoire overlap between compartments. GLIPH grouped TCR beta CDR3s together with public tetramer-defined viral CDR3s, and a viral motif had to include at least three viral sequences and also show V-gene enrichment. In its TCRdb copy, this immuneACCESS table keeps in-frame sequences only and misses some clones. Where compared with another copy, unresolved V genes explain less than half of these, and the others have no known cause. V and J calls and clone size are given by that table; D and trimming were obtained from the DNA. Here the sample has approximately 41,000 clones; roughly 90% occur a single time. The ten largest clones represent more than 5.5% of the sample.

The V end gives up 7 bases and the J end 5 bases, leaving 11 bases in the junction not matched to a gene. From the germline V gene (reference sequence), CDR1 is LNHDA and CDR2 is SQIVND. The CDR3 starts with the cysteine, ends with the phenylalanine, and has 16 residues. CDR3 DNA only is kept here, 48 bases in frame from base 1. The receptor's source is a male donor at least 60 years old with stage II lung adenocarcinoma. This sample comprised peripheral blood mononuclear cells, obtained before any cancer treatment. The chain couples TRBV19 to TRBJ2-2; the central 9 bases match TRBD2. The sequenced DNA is TGTGCCAGTACCACCGCCGTAGCGGGAGTTACCGGGGAGCTGTTTTTT. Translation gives CASTTAVAGVTGELFF.